This T cell receptor (beta chain) was sequenced during a study of post-analysis software for immune sequencing data (dated by TCRdb to between 2014 and 2017). For context, the study as a whole: Relapsing-remitting, secondary progressive and progressive-relapsing multiple sclerosis were recorded as disease courses, and subtype annotation was lacking for some patients. Patient repertoires were compared against around 10 previously published healthy control repertoires from donors aged roughly 6 to 26 years. A subset of samples was prepared in parallel using single-end sample barcoding, then pooled and co-amplified after Illumina adapter ligation.

Receptor amplification or capture employed PCR. The listed sequencing device is Illumina HiSeq 2500. To reduce PCR and sequencing biases, unique molecular identifiers were incorporated into the TCR beta cDNA libraries. Some 500,000 cDNA molecules were obtained per 1 to 10 million input T cells, so each molecule approximated one T cell. The same protocol used for the earlier healthy control dataset was applied to prepare and sequence the patient libraries. Samples belonging to the same batch were prepared together, multiplexed and sequenced on a shared HiSeq lane. The original pipeline was this. MIGEC handled the raw barcoded reads, throwing out single-read molecular identifier groups before consensus assembly and CDR3 extraction. VDJtools was used for post-analysis of the clonotype tables, and diversity was normalized by down-sampling every dataset to the size of the smallest sample. In repertoire overlap clustering, CDR3 amino acid sequences, but not nucleotide sequences, were matched to correct batch-related cross-sample contamination. TCRdb reran the public reads through fastp at Q25 and MiXCR, keeping productive beta chains. Under each unique CDR3 protein, matching rows form one entry showing the most common genes and DNA. TCRdb, not the authors, supplied the V and J calls. The sample records hundreds of thousands of distinct CDR3 sequences, around 60% of which are singletons. Clones ranked in the top ten supply about 10% of the sample.

To demonstrate the VDJtools post-analysis software, the study profiled TCR beta repertoires from the peripheral blood of some 13 young patients with multiple sclerosis. The patients with multiple sclerosis were children and adolescents between about 6 and 16 years of age. Notes on this clonotype: Its antigen specificity is not known. The record has no base qualities; no much larger clone is one base away.

Trimming at the junction amounts to 1 base on V and 6 bases on J, and the germline ends lie 8 bases apart. The CDR1 and CDR2 encoded by the germline V gene are SGHRS and YFSETQ. Including cysteine and phenylalanine, the CDR3 has 13 amino acids. The only DNA kept is the CDR3, 39 bases in frame from the first base. Overall study outcomes, separate from this receptor: Significantly higher frequencies in patients than in controls were found for about five TRBV segments, including TRBV5-6, TRBV5-1 and TRBV20-1. Direct clustering with F measure showed strong co-clustering of samples prepared in the same batch, prompting a batch-effect correction. The multiple sclerosis patient group was slightly younger than the control group. Significantly lower normalized Chao1 diversity was found in multiple sclerosis patients than in controls, suggesting substantial peripheral T-cell clonal expansion.

The chain is encoded by TRBV5-1 joined to TRBJ2-1; the D gene lacks a confident call. This TCR was recovered from a girl aged 2-9 years with multiple sclerosis. The source material was blood. The sequenced DNA is TGCGCCAGCAGCTTGAAGCGTAGCAATGAGCAGTTCTTC. Its coded protein is CASSLKRSNEQFF.